This T cell receptor beta chain was observed in a study of CD8 T cells in ankylosing spondylitis. In TCRdb, the 5' RACE reads were re-called with MiXCR into one record per CDR3 protein. The repertoire includes hundreds of thousands of distinct CDR3 sequences, approximately 20% of them detected once, and about an eighth sits in the top ten. V was shortened by 6 bases and J by 7 bases, with 12 bases between the two germline ends. CDR1 is GTSNPN, CDR2 SVGIG, per germline (reference sequence). This CDR3 is 12 amino acids long. This TCR was recovered from a male donor with ankylosing spondylitis or in good health (not recorded which). The chain couples TRBV30 to TRBJ2-2; D not resolved. Specimen: blood, either unsorted or a sorted T cell fraction (not recorded which). The CDR3 region is CACKGWNGELFF. CDR3 in DNA: TGTGCCTGCAAGGGATGGAACGGGGAGCTGTTTTTT.